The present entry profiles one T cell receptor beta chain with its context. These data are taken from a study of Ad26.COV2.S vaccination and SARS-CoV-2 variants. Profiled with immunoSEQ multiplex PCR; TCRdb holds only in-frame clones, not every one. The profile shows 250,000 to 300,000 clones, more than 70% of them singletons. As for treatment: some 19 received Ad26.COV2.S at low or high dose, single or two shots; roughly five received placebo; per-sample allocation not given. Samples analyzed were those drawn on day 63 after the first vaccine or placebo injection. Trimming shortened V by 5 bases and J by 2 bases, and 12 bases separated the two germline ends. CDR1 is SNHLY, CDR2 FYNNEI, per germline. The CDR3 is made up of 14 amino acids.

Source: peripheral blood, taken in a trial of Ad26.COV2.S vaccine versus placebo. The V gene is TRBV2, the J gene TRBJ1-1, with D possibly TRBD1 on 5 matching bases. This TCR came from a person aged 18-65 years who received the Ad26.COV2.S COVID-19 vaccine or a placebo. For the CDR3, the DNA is TGTGCCAGCAGTAGACAGCTATTCAACACTGAAGCTTTCTTT. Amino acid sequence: CASSRQLFNTEAFF.